This is a list of T cell receptor beta chains from one sample in a study of CD8 T cells in Susac syndrome. Each CDR3 protein is one row after TCRdb ran MiXCR on the immunoSEQ multiplex PCR reads. Here the sample spans about 140,000 distinct CDR3 sequences, roughly 95% being singletons. Sequenced sample: CD4+ T cells from PBMCs. The receptors here all came from a human donor with multiple sclerosis. The CDR3 runs from the conserved cysteine through the conserved F or W. D genes are given only for firm matches. The size field is filled for only some rows; it gives once, few, many or a size class.

j_call: TRBJ2-2
d_call: TRBD1
v_call: TRBV28
clone_size: once
cdr3_nt: TGTGCCAGCAACCCTCTGCCCGGGACAGCCGGGGAGCTGTTTTTT
cdr3_aa: CASNPLPGTAGELFF

j_call: TRBJ2-7
d_call: NA
v_call: TRBV12-3/TRBV12-4
clone_size: NA
cdr3_nt: TGTGCCAGCAGTTCTCCCCCCCCCTACGAGCAGTACTTC
cdr3_aa: CASSSPPPYEQYF

j_call: TRBJ2-7
d_call: NA
v_call: TRBV9
clone_size: NA
cdr3_nt: TGTGCCAGCAGCGCCGAAAGAGGGGTAGCGGCCACCTACGAGCAGTACTTC
cdr3_aa: CASSAERGVAATYEQYF

j_call: TRBJ2-5
d_call: TRBD1
v_call: TRBV29-1
clone_size: NA
cdr3_nt: TGCAGCGTTTTGGACAGGGGCAGGGAGACCCAGTACTTC
cdr3_aa: CSVLDRGRETQYF

j_call: TRBJ2-2
d_call: NA
v_call: TRBV29-1
clone_size: NA
cdr3_nt: TGCAGCGTTACTCCCGGGGGAACCGGGGAGCTGTTTTTT
cdr3_aa: CSVTPGGTGELFF

j_call: TRBJ1-1
d_call: NA
v_call: TRBV20-1
clone_size: NA
cdr3_nt: TGCAGTGCTAGAGATCCGCAATGGGACACTGAAGCTTTCTTT
cdr3_aa: CSARDPQWDTEAFF

j_call: TRBJ1-1
d_call: NA
v_call: TRBV4-3
clone_size: NA
cdr3_nt: TGCGCCAGCAGCCAAGATCTGACGGGCAAGAACACTGAAGCTTTCTTT
cdr3_aa: CASSQDLTGKNTEAFF

j_call: TRBJ1-5
d_call: NA
v_call: TRBV4-3
clone_size: NA
cdr3_nt: TGCGCCAGCAGCCAAGATGCAGCCAGGAGGAATCAGCCCCAGCATTTT
cdr3_aa: CASSQDAARRNQPQHF

j_call: TRBJ2-7
d_call: NA
v_call: TRBV7-9
clone_size: NA
cdr3_nt: TGTGCCAGCAGCCAAATGTCCTACGAGCAGTACTTC
cdr3_aa: CASSQMSYEQYF

j_call: TRBJ1-5
d_call: NA
v_call: TRBV20-1
clone_size: NA
cdr3_nt: TGCAGTGCCCAAATACAGGGAAGGGGCTGGAGTCAGCCCCAGCATTTT
cdr3_aa: CSAQIQGRGWSQPQHF

j_call: TRBJ1-1
d_call: TRBD1
v_call: TRBV15
clone_size: NA
cdr3_nt: TGTGCCACCAGCAGAGGAGACAGGGTAAACACTGAAGCTTTCTTT
cdr3_aa: CATSRGDRVNTEAFF

j_call: TRBJ2-2
d_call: NA
v_call: TRBV29-1
clone_size: NA
cdr3_nt: TGCAGCGTTGATAGGATGAGCACCGGGGAGCTGTTTTTT
cdr3_aa: CSVDRMSTGELFF

j_call: TRBJ2-1
d_call: TRBD2
v_call: TRBV20-1
clone_size: NA
cdr3_nt: TGCAGTGCTTCCGGGACTAGCGGGGGGCGTAACAATGAGCAGTTCTTC
cdr3_aa: CSASGTSGGRNNEQFF

j_call: TRBJ2-7
d_call: TRBD1
v_call: TRBV18
clone_size: NA
cdr3_nt: TGTGCCAGCTCATCAACAGGGGCCTCATCCTACGAGCAGTACTTC
cdr3_aa: CASSSTGASSYEQYF

j_call: TRBJ2-7
d_call: TRBD1
v_call: TRBV3-1
clone_size: NA
cdr3_nt: TGTGCCAGCAGCCAACCATCCGGGACAGGGAGTGGAGAGCAGTACTTC
cdr3_aa: CASSQPSGTGSGEQYF

j_call: TRBJ1-1
d_call: NA
v_call: TRBV29-1
clone_size: NA
cdr3_nt: TGCAGCGTTGTGAGAAGCACTGAAGCTTTCTTT
cdr3_aa: CSVVRSTEAFF

j_call: TRBJ2-3
d_call: NA
v_call: TRBV6-2/TRBV6-3
clone_size: once
cdr3_nt: TGTGCCAGCAGCCTGGACGGACGTTATACGCAGTATTTT
cdr3_aa: CASSLDGRYTQYF

j_call: TRBJ1-1
d_call: NA
v_call: TRBV9
clone_size: NA
cdr3_nt: TGTGCCAGCAGCGTAGGTCCGGGGGTCACTGAAGCTTTCTTT
cdr3_aa: CASSVGPGVTEAFF

j_call: TRBJ1-5
d_call: NA
v_call: TRBV4-1
clone_size: NA
cdr3_nt: TGCGCCAGCAGCCAAGAACCTCAACGGGCCCAGCATTTT
cdr3_aa: CASSQEPQRAQHF

j_call: TRBJ2-1
d_call: NA
v_call: TRBV20-1
clone_size: NA
cdr3_nt: TGCAGTGCTGGGATGGGGCCTTCCTACAATGAGCAGTTCTTC
cdr3_aa: CSAGMGPSYNEQFF

j_call: TRBJ1-5
d_call: TRBD1
v_call: TRBV29-1
clone_size: NA
cdr3_nt: TGCCCTACGGTGGTTCGACAGGGGGTTCTCCATCAGCCCCAGCATTTT
cdr3_aa: CPTVVRQGVLHQPQHF

j_call: TRBJ1-4
d_call: NA
v_call: TRBV29-1
clone_size: NA
cdr3_nt: TGCAGCGTTGGATTAAGGGGGGAAAAACTGTTTTTT
cdr3_aa: CSVGLRGEKLFF

j_call: TRBJ2-5
d_call: NA
v_call: TRBV30
clone_size: NA
cdr3_nt: TGTGCCTGGAGTGGGACAAAGCATCGGGAGACCCAGTACTTC
cdr3_aa: CAWSGTKHRETQYF

j_call: TRBJ1-2
d_call: NA
v_call: TRBV20-1
clone_size: NA
cdr3_nt: TGCAGTGCTAGAGATTGGACTGTTGGCTACACCTTC
cdr3_aa: CSARDWTVGYTF

j_call: TRBJ2-7
d_call: TRBD1
v_call: TRBV28
clone_size: NA
cdr3_nt: TGTGCCAGCAGTGTATCACAGACAGGGGGGGTCTACGAGCAGTACTTC
cdr3_aa: CASSVSQTGGVYEQYF

j_call: TRBJ2-2
d_call: NA
v_call: TRBV3-1
clone_size: NA
cdr3_nt: TGTGCCAGCAGCCAAGAGAGCTATGGTACCGGGGAGCTGTTTTTT
cdr3_aa: CASSQESYGTGELFF

j_call: TRBJ2-1
d_call: NA
v_call: TRBV14
clone_size: NA
cdr3_nt: TGTGCCAGCAGCCACCACAGGTTAAGCTCCTACAATGAGCAGTTCTTC
cdr3_aa: CASSHHRLSSYNEQFF

j_call: TRBJ2-7
d_call: TRBD1
v_call: TRBV20-1
clone_size: NA
cdr3_nt: TGCAGTGAGACAGGGGGTACCTACGAGCAGTACTTC
cdr3_aa: CSETGGTYEQYF

j_call: TRBJ2-2
d_call: NA
v_call: TRBV7-2
clone_size: NA
cdr3_nt: TGTGCCAGCAGGCTAGACGGAGCATGGAACACCGGGGAGCTGTTTTTT
cdr3_aa: CASRLDGAWNTGELFF

j_call: TRBJ1-2
d_call: TRBD1
v_call: TRBV19
clone_size: NA
cdr3_nt: TGTGCCAGCTCCCCTATGACAGGGAATGAGGGCTACACCTTC
cdr3_aa: CASSPMTGNEGYTF

j_call: TRBJ2-2
d_call: NA
v_call: TRBV4-3
clone_size: NA
cdr3_nt: TGCGCCAGCAGCCAATTATTGAACACCGGGGAGCTGTTTTTT
cdr3_aa: CASSQLLNTGELFF

j_call: TRBJ2-7
d_call: NA
v_call: TRBV27
clone_size: NA
cdr3_nt: TGTGCCAGCAGTTTACGACTAGGAAGCTACGAGCAGTACTTC
cdr3_aa: CASSLRLGSYEQYF

j_call: TRBJ1-5
d_call: NA
v_call: TRBV6-2/TRBV6-3
clone_size: NA
cdr3_nt: TGTGCCAGCAGTTACATGGGAAATCAGCCCCAGCATTTT
cdr3_aa: CASSYMGNQPQHF

j_call: TRBJ2-2
d_call: TRBD2
v_call: TRBV29-1
clone_size: NA
cdr3_nt: TGCAGCGTTCAGGGACTAGCGGGGGTGAACGGGGAGCTGTTTTTT
cdr3_aa: CSVQGLAGVNGELFF

j_call: TRBJ1-5
d_call: TRBD1
v_call: TRBV7-8
clone_size: NA
cdr3_nt: TGTGCCAGCAGCGTCGACAGGGAACTCTATAGCAATCAGCCCCAGCATTTT
cdr3_aa: CASSVDRELYSNQPQHF

j_call: TRBJ1-1
d_call: NA
v_call: TRBV12-3/TRBV12-4
clone_size: once
cdr3_nt: TGTGCCAGCAGTTCCGTAACCCCCATGAACACTGAAGCTTTCTTT
cdr3_aa: CASSSVTPMNTEAFF

j_call: TRBJ2-3
d_call: TRBD2
v_call: TRBV7-9
clone_size: once
cdr3_nt: TGTGCCAGCAGCTACGTTAGCGGGAGCACAGATACGCAGTATTTT
cdr3_aa: CASSYVSGSTDTQYF

j_call: TRBJ2-2
d_call: NA
v_call: TRBV20-1
clone_size: NA
cdr3_nt: TGCAGTGCTAGAGATACGGGGTGGACCGGGGAGCTGTTTTTT
cdr3_aa: CSARDTGWTGELFF

j_call: TRBJ2-7
d_call: TRBD2
v_call: TRBV6-1
clone_size: NA
cdr3_nt: TGTGCCAGCAGTGACAGCGGGATGGGCTCCTACGAGCAGTACTTC
cdr3_aa: CASSDSGMGSYEQYF

j_call: TRBJ1-1
d_call: NA
v_call: TRBV7-3
clone_size: NA
cdr3_nt: TGTGCCAGCAGCTTGACCTTCGACGGCCTGAACACTGAAGCTTTCTTT
cdr3_aa: CASSLTFDGLNTEAFF

j_call: TRBJ2-7
d_call: NA
v_call: TRBV2
clone_size: once
cdr3_nt: TGTGCCAGCAGTGGGTATTTCCTCTCCTACGAGCAGTACTTC
cdr3_aa: CASSGYFLSYEQYF

j_call: TRBJ2-5
d_call: NA
v_call: TRBV15
clone_size: NA
cdr3_nt: TGTGCCACCAGCAATCCGGCCCTGAAGGAGACCCAGTACTTC
cdr3_aa: CATSNPALKETQYF

j_call: TRBJ2-1
d_call: NA
v_call: TRBV9
clone_size: NA
cdr3_nt: TGTGCCAGCAGCCAAGAGTTAAATGAGCAGTTCTTC
cdr3_aa: CASSQELNEQFF

j_call: TRBJ2-7
d_call: TRBD1
v_call: TRBV29-1
clone_size: once
cdr3_nt: TGCAGCGTTGAGGTGGGACAGGGCTCCTACGAGCAGTACTTC
cdr3_aa: CSVEVGQGSYEQYF

j_call: TRBJ2-7
d_call: NA
v_call: TRBV20-1
clone_size: NA
cdr3_nt: TGCAGTGCTTTACCCCCTTGGGGGGCGTACAACTCCTACGAGCAGTACTTC
cdr3_aa: CSALPPWGAYNSYEQYF

j_call: TRBJ1-3
d_call: NA
v_call: TRBV20-1
clone_size: NA
cdr3_nt: TGCAGTGCTAGGCAGCCGGCTAGCTCTGGAAACACCATATATTTT
cdr3_aa: CSARQPASSGNTIYF

j_call: TRBJ2-5
d_call: NA
v_call: TRBV30
clone_size: few
cdr3_nt: TGTGCCTGGATGCGGAGGATGGAGACCCAGTACTTC
cdr3_aa: CAWMRRMETQYF

j_call: TRBJ2-7
d_call: NA
v_call: TRBV29-1
clone_size: NA
cdr3_nt: TGCAGCGTCCAAGGGACTGTCTACGAGCAGTACTTC
cdr3_aa: CSVQGTVYEQYF

j_call: TRBJ1-5
d_call: TRBD1
v_call: TRBV2
clone_size: NA
cdr3_nt: TGTGCCAGCAGTGAAAACCCAGGGGGGTACCAGCCCCAGCATTTT
cdr3_aa: CASSENPGGYQPQHF